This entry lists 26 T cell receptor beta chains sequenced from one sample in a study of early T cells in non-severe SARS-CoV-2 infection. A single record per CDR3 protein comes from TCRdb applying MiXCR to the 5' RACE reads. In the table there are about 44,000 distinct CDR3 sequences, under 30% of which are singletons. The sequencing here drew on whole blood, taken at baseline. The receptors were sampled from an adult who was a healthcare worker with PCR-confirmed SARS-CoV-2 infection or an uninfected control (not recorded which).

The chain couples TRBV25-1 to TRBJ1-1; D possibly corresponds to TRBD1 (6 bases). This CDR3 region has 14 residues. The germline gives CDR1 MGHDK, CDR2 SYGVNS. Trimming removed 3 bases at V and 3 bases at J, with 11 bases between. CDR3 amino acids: CASSEPPGDTEAFF. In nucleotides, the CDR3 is TGTGCCAGCAGTGAGCCCCCAGGGGACACTGAAGCTTTCTTT.

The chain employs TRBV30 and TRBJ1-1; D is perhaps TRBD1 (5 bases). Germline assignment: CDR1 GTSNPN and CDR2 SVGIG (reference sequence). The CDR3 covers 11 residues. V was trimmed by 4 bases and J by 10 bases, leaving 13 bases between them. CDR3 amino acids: CAWMSGGTAFF. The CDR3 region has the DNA TGTGCCTGGATGTCGGGGGGTACAGCTTTCTTT.

The CDR3 DNA reads as TGTGCCAGCAGCTCGAGCGGGGCCCTATACGAGCAGTACTTC. It codes for CASSSSGALYEQYF. The chain uses TRBV7-2 and TRBJ2-7, with 7 bases identical to TRBD2. J lost 4 bases, V lost 4 bases, and 7 bases had no gene match. This CDR3 spans 14 amino acids. The germline CDR1 and CDR2 sequences are SGHTA and FQGNSA.

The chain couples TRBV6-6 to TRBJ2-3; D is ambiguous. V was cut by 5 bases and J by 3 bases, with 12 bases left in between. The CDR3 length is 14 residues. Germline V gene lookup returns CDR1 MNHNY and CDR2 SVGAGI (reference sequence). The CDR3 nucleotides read TGTGCCAGCAGTCTCGGCCCCGGGACAGATACGCAGTATTTT. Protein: CASSLGPGTDTQYF.

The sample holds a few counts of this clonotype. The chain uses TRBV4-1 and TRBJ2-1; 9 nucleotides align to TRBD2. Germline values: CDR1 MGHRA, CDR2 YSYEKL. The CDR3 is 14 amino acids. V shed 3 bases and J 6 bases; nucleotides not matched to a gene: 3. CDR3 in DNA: TGCGCCAGCAGCCACCCACTAGCGGGCAATGAGCAGTTCTTC. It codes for CASSHPLAGNEQFF.

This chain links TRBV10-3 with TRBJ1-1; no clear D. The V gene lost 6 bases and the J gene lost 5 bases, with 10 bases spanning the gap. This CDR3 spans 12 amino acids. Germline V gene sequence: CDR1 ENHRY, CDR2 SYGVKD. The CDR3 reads CAIRDPNTEAFF. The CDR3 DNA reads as TGTGCCATCAGGGACCCTAATACTGAAGCTTTCTTT.

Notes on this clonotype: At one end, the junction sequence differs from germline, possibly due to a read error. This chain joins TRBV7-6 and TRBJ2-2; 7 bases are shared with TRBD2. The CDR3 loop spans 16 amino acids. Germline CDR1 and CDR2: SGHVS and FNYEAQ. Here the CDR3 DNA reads TGTGCCAGCAGCTTTTTTCGGGGGGTGAACACCAGGGAGCTGTTTTTT. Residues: CASSFFRGVNTRELFF.

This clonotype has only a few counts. The CDR3 DNA sequence: TGTGCCAGCAGTTACGGGCAGGGGGCGATATATGGCTACACCTTC. Protein product: CASSYGQGAIYGYTF. The chain carries TRBV6-5 and TRBJ1-2; 8 positions agree with TRBD1. The CDR3 sequence is 15 residues long. The germline gives CDR1 MNHEY, CDR2 SVGAGI. V lost 2 bases, J lost 5 bases, and 7 bases stayed unmatched.

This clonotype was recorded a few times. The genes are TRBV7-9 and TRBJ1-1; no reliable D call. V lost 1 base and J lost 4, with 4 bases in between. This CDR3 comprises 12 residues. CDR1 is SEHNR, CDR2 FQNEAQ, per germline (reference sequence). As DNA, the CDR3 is TGTGCCAGCAGCTTAGGGGCCACTGAAGCTTTCTTT. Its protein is CASSLGATEAFF.

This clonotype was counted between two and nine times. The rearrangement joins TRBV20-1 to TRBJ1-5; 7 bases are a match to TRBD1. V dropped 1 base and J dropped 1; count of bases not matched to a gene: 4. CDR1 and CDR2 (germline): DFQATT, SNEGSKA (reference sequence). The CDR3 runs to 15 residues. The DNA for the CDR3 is TGCAGTGCTAGAGCTAACAGGGGAAGCAATCAGCCCCAGCATTTT. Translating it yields CSARANRGSNQPQHF.

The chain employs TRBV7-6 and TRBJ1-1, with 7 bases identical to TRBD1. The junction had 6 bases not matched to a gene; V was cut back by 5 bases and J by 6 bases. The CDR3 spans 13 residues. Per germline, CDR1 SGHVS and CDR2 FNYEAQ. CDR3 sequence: CASSPNRGAEAFF. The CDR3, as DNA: TGTGCCAGCAGCCCCAACAGGGGCGCTGAAGCTTTCTTT. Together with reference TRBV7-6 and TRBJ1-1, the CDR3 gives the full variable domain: GAGVSQSPRYKVTKRGQDVALRCDPISGHVSLYWYRQALGQGPEFLTYFNYEAQQDKSGLPNDRFSAERPEGSISTLTIQRTEQRDSAMYRCASSPNRGAEAFFGQGTRLTVV.

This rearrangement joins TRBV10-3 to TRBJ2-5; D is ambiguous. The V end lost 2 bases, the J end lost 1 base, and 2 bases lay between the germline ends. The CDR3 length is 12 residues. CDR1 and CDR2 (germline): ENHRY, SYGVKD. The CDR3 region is CAISEVQETQYF. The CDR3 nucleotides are TGTGCCATCAGTGAGGTCCAAGAGACCCAGTACTTC.

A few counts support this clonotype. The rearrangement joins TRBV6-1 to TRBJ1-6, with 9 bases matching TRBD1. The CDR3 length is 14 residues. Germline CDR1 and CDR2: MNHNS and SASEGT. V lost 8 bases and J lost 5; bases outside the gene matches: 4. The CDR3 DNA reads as TGTGCCAGCCCCGGGACAGGGAATAATTCACCCCTCCACTTT. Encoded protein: CASPGTGNNSPLHF.

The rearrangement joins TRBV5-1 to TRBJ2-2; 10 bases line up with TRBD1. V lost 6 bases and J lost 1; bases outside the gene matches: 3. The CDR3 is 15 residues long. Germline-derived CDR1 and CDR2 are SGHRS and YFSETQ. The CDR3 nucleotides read TGCGCCAGCACCGGGACAGGGGTGAACACCGGGGAGCTGTTTTTT. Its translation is CASTGTGVNTGELFF.

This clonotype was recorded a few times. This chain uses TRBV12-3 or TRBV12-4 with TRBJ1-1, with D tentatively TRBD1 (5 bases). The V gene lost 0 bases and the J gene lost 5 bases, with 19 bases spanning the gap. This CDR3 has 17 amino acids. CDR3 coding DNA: TGTGCCAGCAGTTTAGCGCTAATGATGGGGGTATTTACTGAAGCTTTCTTT. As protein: CASSLALMMGVFTEAFF.

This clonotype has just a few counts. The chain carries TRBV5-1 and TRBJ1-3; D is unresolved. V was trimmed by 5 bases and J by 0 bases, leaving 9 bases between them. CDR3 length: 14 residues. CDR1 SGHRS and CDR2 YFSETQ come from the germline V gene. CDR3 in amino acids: CASSGASSGNTIYF. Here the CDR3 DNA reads TGCGCCAGCAGTGGAGCAAGCTCTGGAAACACCATATATTTT. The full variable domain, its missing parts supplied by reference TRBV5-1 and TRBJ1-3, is KAGVTQTPRYLIKTRGQQVTLSCSPISGHRSVSWYQQTPGQGLQFLFEYFSETQRNKGNFPGRFSGRQFSNSRSEMNVSTLELGDSALYLCASSGASSGNTIYFGEGSWLTVV.

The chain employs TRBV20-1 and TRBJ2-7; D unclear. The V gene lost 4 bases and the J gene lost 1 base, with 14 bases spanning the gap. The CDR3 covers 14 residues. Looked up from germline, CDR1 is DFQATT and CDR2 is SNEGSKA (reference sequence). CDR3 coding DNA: TGCAGTGCTATGGGATCCGGTGGGTCCTACGAGCAGTACTTC. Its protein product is CSAMGSGGSYEQYF.

The CDR3 spells CSAKLGLQETQYF. The CDR3 nucleotides read TGCAGTGCCAAACTAGGTCTCCAAGAGACCCAGTACTTC. The chain uses TRBV20-1 and TRBJ2-5, with a possible D match to TRBD2 (5 bases). Between the trimmed V and J ends, which lost 6 bases and 1 base, there was a span of 12 bases. Germline CDR1 and CDR2: DFQATT and SNEGSKA (reference sequence). This CDR3 spans 13 amino acids.

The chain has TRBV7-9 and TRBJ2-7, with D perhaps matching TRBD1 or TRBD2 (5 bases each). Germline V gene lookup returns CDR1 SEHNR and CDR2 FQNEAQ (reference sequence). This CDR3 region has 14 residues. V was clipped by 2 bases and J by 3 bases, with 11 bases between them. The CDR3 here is CASSLLLGDYEQYF. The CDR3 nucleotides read TGTGCCAGCAGCTTATTACTAGGGGACTACGAGCAGTACTTC.

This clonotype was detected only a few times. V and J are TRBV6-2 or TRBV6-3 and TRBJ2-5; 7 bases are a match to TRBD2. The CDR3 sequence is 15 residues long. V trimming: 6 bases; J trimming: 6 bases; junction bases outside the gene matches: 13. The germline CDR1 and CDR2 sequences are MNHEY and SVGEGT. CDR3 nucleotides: TGTGCCAGCAGCCCCACCCGCGGGGGAGACAAGACCCAGTACTTC. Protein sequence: CASSPTRGGDKTQYF.

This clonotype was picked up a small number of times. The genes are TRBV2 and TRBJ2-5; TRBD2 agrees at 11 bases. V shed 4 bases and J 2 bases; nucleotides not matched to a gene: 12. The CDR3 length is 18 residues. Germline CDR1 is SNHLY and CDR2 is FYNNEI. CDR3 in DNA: TGTGCCAGCAGTGCGACCCCTTTGAGGACTAGCGGGCAAGAGACCCAGTACTTC. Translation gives CASSATPLRTSGQETQYF.

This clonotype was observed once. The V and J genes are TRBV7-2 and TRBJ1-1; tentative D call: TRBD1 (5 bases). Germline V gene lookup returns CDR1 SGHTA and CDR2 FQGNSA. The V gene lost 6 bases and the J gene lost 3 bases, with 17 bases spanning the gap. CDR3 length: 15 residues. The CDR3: CASRLGFDSYTEAFF. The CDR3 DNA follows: TGTGCCAGCAGACTGGGATTCGACAGCTACACTGAAGCTTTCTTT.

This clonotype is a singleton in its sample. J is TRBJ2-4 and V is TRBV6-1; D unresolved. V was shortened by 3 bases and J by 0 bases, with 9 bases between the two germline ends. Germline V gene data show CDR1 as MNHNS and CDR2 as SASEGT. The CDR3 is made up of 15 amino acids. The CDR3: CASSEATLAKNIQYF. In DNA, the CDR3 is TGTGCCAGCAGTGAGGCCACCCTAGCCAAAAACATTCAGTACTTC.

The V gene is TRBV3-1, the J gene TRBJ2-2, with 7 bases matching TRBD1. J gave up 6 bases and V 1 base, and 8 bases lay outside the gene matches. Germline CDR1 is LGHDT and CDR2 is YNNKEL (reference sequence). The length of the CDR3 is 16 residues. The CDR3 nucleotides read TGTGCCAGCAGCCAAGCAAAGGGGGCGTACGCCGGGGAGCTGTTTTTT. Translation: CASSQAKGAYAGELFF.

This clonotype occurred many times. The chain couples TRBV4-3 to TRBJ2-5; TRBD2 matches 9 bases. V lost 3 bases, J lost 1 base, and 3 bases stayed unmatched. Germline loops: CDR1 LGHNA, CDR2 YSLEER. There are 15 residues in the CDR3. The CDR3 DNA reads TGCGCCAGCAGCCAGGGTAGCGGGGGCCAAGAGACCCAGTACTTC. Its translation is CASSQGSGGQETQYF.

DNA of the CDR3: TGTGCCAGCAGCCAGCGGGGGCTCAACAATGAGCAGTTCTTC. Amino acid sequence: CASSQRGLNNEQFF. The J gene is TRBJ2-1, the V gene TRBV4-2, with D possibly TRBD2 on 7 matching bases. This CDR3 is built from 14 residues. The germline V and J ends were trimmed by 3 bases and 5 bases, with 11 bases remaining between them. Germline assignment: CDR1 LGHNA and CDR2 YNFKEQ.